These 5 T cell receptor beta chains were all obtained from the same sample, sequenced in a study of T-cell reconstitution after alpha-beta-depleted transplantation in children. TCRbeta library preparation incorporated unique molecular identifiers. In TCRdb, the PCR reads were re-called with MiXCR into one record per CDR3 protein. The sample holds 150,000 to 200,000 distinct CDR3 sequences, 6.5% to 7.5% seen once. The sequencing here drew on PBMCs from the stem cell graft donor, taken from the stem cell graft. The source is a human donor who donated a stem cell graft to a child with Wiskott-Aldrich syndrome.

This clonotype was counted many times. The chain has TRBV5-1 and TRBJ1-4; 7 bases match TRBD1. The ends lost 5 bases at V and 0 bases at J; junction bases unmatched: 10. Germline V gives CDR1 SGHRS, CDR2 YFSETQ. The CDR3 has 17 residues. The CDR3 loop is CASRPTGSPATNEKLFF. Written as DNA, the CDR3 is TGCGCCAGCAGGCCGACAGGGAGCCCGGCAACTAATGAAAAACTGTTTTTT.

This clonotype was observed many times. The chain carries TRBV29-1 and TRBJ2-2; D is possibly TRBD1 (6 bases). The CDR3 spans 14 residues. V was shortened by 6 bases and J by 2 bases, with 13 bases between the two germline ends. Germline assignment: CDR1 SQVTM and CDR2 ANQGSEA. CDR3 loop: CSVRTAFNTGELFF. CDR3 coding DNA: TGCAGCGTCAGGACAGCCTTTAACACCGGGGAGCTGTTTTTT.

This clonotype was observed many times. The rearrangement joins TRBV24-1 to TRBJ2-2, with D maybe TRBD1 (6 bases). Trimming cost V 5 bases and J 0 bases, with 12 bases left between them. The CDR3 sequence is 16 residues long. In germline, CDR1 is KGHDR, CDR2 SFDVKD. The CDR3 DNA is TGTGCCACCAGTGCCGACAGGCGGACGAACACCGGGGAGCTGTTTTTT. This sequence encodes CATSADRRTNTGELFF.

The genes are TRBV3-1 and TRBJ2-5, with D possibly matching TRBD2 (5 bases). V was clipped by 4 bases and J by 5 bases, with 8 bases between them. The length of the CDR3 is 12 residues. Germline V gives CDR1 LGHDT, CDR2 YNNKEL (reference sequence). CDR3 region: CASSRTEETQYF. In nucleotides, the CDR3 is TGTGCCAGCAGCCGGACTGAGGAGACCCAGTACTTC.

This CDR3 is CASSDPVGRGTDTQYF. For the CDR3, the DNA is TGTGCCAGCAGCGATCCGGTGGGGCGCGGCACAGATACGCAGTATTTT. The rearrangement links TRBV7-8 to TRBJ2-3; a weak D match, TRBD1 (5 bases). Germline CDR1 and CDR2: SGHVS and FQNEAQ. Trimming removed 5 bases at V and 1 base at J, with 16 bases between. This CDR3 region has 16 residues.